The clone carrying this T cell receptor beta chain was observed at least ten times. Its antigen remains unknown. The sample belongs to a study of regulatory T cells in long-lasting Graves disease. This CDR3 is 15 amino acids long. V lost 4 bases and J 9 bases, leaving 21 bases between the germline ends. Germline values: CDR1 MNHEY, CDR2 SMNVEV (reference sequence). Time point specified: newly diagnosed GD, antithyroid drugs for less than 3 months. The TCR library was prepared using RNA isolated from PBMCs. Combining iRepertoire HTBI primers with Arm-PCR of CDR3 regions, the authors built TCR beta libraries. Via MiXCR, TCRdb re-called the multiplex PCR reads, giving one row per CDR3 protein. The table records 300,000 to 450,000 distinct CDR3 sequences, around a sixth of them present only once. General study findings and limits: Those with persistent disease had in common more public clonotypes (about 2,700) than new patients (about 900).

The specimen comprised peripheral blood mononuclear cells (PBMCs), sampled at new diagnosis, from a patient treated with antithyroid drugs. This clonotype was sampled from a female donor with Graves disease. This chain links TRBV27 with TRBJ1-2; tentative D call: TRBD1 (5 bases). The CDR3 loop is CASSSAFFGGVRYTF. CDR3 nucleotides: TGTGCCAGCAGTTCCGCCTTCTTTGGAGGGGTCCGCTACACCTTC.